Presented here are 14 T cell receptor beta chains from one specimen sequenced in a study of Ad26.COV2.S vaccination and SARS-CoV-2 variants. Sequencing used immunoSEQ multiplex PCR; TCRdb keeps in-frame clones, though not all of them. The table lists roughly 680,000 clones, around 90% of them singletons. Treatment defined: some 19 received Ad26.COV2.S at low or high dose, single or two shots; about 5 received placebo; per-sample allocation not given. Vaccine and placebo recipients were sampled on day 63 after the first injection. The input for sequencing was peripheral blood, taken in a trial of Ad26.COV2.S vaccine versus placebo. Every receptor here comes from a person aged 18-65 years who received the Ad26.COV2.S COVID-19 vaccine or a placebo.

The chain is built from TRBV13 and TRBJ1-5; no firm D call. V was pared by 0 bases and J by 6 bases, with 3 bases between. The CDR3 sequence is 12 residues long. Germline V lookup: CDR1 PRHDT, CDR2 FYEKMQ (reference sequence). This CDR3 is CASSLGVQPQHF. In DNA, the CDR3 is TGTGCCAGCAGCTTAGGCGTTCAGCCCCAGCATTTT.

The chain uses TRBV5-4 and TRBJ2-1, with unresolved D. Germline values: CDR1 SGHNT, CDR2 YYREEE (reference sequence). The germline V and J ends were trimmed by 0 bases and 6 bases, with 7 bases remaining between them. The CDR3 runs to 13 residues. Here the CDR3 reads CASSLEAGNEQFF. CDR3 nucleotides: TGTGCCAGCAGCTTGGAGGCTGGCAATGAGCAGTTCTTC.

The gene calls are TRBV19 and TRBJ2-5; D is unclear. The germline V gene has CDR1 LNHDA and CDR2 SQIVND (reference sequence). V lost 10 bases and J lost 0, with 18 bases in between. The CDR3 contains 15 residues. The CDR3 loop reads CATAGPGTHQETQYF. CDR3 coding DNA: TGTGCCACCGCCGGGCCAGGCACCCACCAAGAGACCCAGTACTTC.

V and J are TRBV6-2 or TRBV6-3 and TRBJ2-7, with 10 bases aligning to TRBD1. In germline, CDR1 is MNHEY, CDR2 SVGEGT. This CDR3 spans 15 amino acids. Trimming cost V 5 bases and J 0 bases; bases outside gene matches: 4. The CDR3 bases are TGTGCCAGCAGTCCGGGACAGGGGTTCTCCTACGAGCAGTACTTC. Encoded protein: CASSPGQGFSYEQYF.

This rearrangement joins TRBV10-1 to TRBJ2-2, with a tentative D call TRBD1 (6 bases). Germline V gene data show CDR1 as WNHNN and CDR2 as SYGVQD (reference sequence). The V end was cut by 1 base, the J end by 2 bases, with 11 bases between. The CDR3 consists of 16 residues. The CDR3 bases are TGCGCCAGCAGTGAGTATGGGACACCCAACACCGGGGAGCTGTTTTTT. Translating gives CASSEYGTPNTGELFF.

V gene TRBV7-9 combines with J gene TRBJ2-7, with TRBD2 matching 7 bases. Germline V gene data show CDR1 as SEHNR and CDR2 as FQNEAQ (reference sequence). The V gene end was trimmed by 5 bases and the J gene end by 2 bases; junction bases not matched to a gene: 12. The CDR3 consists of 16 residues. In DNA, the CDR3 is TGTGCCAGCAGCCCACGAGGTAGCGGGCACACCTACGAGCAGTACTTC. Protein product: CASSPRGSGHTYEQYF.

The gene calls are TRBV2 and TRBJ1-2; maybe TRBD1 (6 bases). V lost 9 bases and J lost 4, with 9 bases in between. Germline-derived CDR1 and CDR2 are SNHLY and FYNNEI. This CDR3 region has 11 residues. The CDR3 sequence is CASQDSYGYTF. The CDR3 DNA sequence: TGTGCCAGTCAGGACAGCTATGGCTACACCTTC.

CDR3 amino acids: CAITGSFNQPQHF. The CDR3 coding sequence is TGTGCCATCACGGGAAGTTTCAATCAGCCCCAGCATTTT. The gene calls are TRBV10-3 and TRBJ1-5; D is ambiguous. CDR3 length equals 13 residues. CDR1 and CDR2 (germline): ENHRY, SYGVKD. Trimming removed 7 bases at V and 3 bases at J, with 10 bases between.

The gene calls are TRBV5-1 and TRBJ2-6, with TRBD1 identical over 7 bases. This CDR3 spans 16 amino acids. Germline CDR1 is SGHRS and CDR2 is YFSETQ. Losses at the gene ends were 5 bases for V and 0 bases for J; bases not matched to a gene: 5. The CDR3 here is CASRGDSISGANVLTF. The CDR3 DNA is TGCGCCAGCAGGGGGGACAGCATCTCTGGGGCCAACGTCCTGACTTTC.

CDR3 sequence: CASSRDPKSGGEQYF. CDR3 DNA: TGTGCCAGTTCTAGGGATCCCAAATCTGGGGGAGAGCAGTACTTC. The J gene is TRBJ2-7, the V gene TRBV19; D tentatively fits TRBD1 or TRBD2 (5 bases each). The CDR3 has 15 amino acids. Per the germline V gene, CDR1 is LNHDA and CDR2 is SQIVND (reference sequence). Trimming removed 8 bases from V and 7 bases from J, with 24 bases in between.

The V call is TRBV29-1, the J call TRBJ1-2; possibly TRBD1 for D (6 bases). The CDR3 is 15 residues long. Germline assignment: CDR1 SQVTM and CDR2 ANQGSEA. Trimming removed 6 bases at V and 0 bases at J, with 17 bases between. The CDR3 region is CSVIGRDTPNYGYTF. The DNA for the CDR3 is TGCAGCGTGATCGGGAGGGACACGCCTAACTATGGCTACACCTTC.

Details on this clone: Additional DNA sequences in this sample encode the identical CDR3. The J gene is TRBJ1-2, the V gene TRBV5-1, with TRBD1 as a possible D gene (5 bases). CDR3 length: 13 residues. In germline, CDR1 is SGHRS, CDR2 YFSETQ. The V end lost 2 bases, the J end lost 2 bases, and 7 bases lay between the germline ends. DNA of the CDR3: TGCGCCAGCAGCTTTGGGGGGAACTATGGCTACACCTTC. Amino acid sequence: CASSFGGNYGYTF.

This rearrangement joins TRBV19 to TRBJ1-4, with TRBD1 as a possible D gene (6 bases). This CDR3 region has 15 residues. Germline lookup yields CDR1 LNHDA and CDR2 SQIVND (reference sequence). Trimming pared 3 bases from V and 4 bases from J, leaving 12 bases between. The CDR3, as DNA: TGTGCCAGTAGTATCGGGACAACCCATAATGAAAAACTGTTTTTT. Encoded protein: CASSIGTTHNEKLFF.

This chain connects TRBV28 to TRBJ1-2; 7 bases are shared with TRBD1. Germline V gene data show CDR1 as MDHEN and CDR2 as SYDVKM. The CDR3 runs 13 residues. J gave up 5 bases and V 5 bases, and 5 bases lay outside the gene matches. CDR3 sequence reads: CASSLQGGYGYTF. For the CDR3, the DNA is TGTGCCAGCAGTCTTCAGGGGGGGTATGGCTACACCTTC.